The clone carrying this TCR beta chain was found a few times. Its antigen is still unknown. The data derive from a study of post-analysis software for immune sequencing data. About the research overall: Relapsing-remitting, secondary progressive and progressive-relapsing multiple sclerosis were all included among the disease courses. The study, taken as a whole, reports: The five TRBV segments detected at higher frequency in patients than in controls included TRBV5-6, TRBV5-1 and TRBV20-1.

Unique molecular identifiers were carried by the TCR beta cDNA libraries. TCRdb used MiXCR to reprocess the PCR reads, holding one entry per CDR3 protein. The table includes approximately 350,000 distinct CDR3 sequences, less than 35% detected once. The CDR3 totals 14 residues. V gave up 4 bases and J gave up 2 bases, with 12 bases separating them. Germline-derived CDR1 and CDR2 are MNHNS and SASEGT. The J gene is TRBJ2-7, the V gene TRBV6-1, with D unresolved. Sequencing was carried out using blood. This receptor was identified in a girl aged 5 to 17 with multiple sclerosis. Here the CDR3 reads CASSGALGPYEQYF. The CDR3, as DNA: TGTGCCAGCAGTGGCGCGTTGGGCCCCTACGAGCAGTACTTC.